Below, one T cell receptor beta chain is given with its context. Its antigen is still unknown. This entry comes from a study of glioma-infiltrating T cells. With 0 bases removed from V and 4 bases from J, the gap between germline ends came to 16 bases. The CDR3 is made up of 17 amino acids. Looked up from germline, CDR1 is MGHRA and CDR2 is YSYEKL. Amplification of TCR alpha and beta CDR3 regions from RNA used iRepertoire nested multiplex PCR. For one-step reverse transcription and amplification, about 85-400 ng of tissue mRNA or PBMC total RNA was used. TCRdb re-analysed the multiplex PCR reads in MiXCR, keeping a single row per CDR3 protein. This sample has about 140,000 distinct CDR3 sequences; about two fifths occur once, and the top ten carry around a fifth. The study, taken as a whole, reports: CDR3 overlap between tissue and blood was very small. Above-expected tissue-blood divergence occurred in all gliomas, most in low-grade ones.

The sequence was obtained from a human donor with low-grade glioma or glioblastoma, undergoing nonglioma brain surgery, or in good health (not recorded which). Source material: glioma tissue, nonneoplastic brain tissue, or PBMCs (not recorded which). V gene TRBV4-1 combines with J gene TRBJ2-1, with D possibly TRBD2 on 6 matching bases. The CDR3 DNA reads TGCGCCAGCAGCCAAGATATTAGCGGAGGACCTTACAATGAGCAGTTCTTC. Translating it yields CASSQDISGGPYNEQFF.